This T cell receptor (beta chain) appears in the sequencing data of a study of Ad26.COV2.S vaccination and SARS-CoV-2 variants. Study overall: The donor belonged to the COV1001 Ad26.COV2.S trial arm. Once or twice, 56 days apart, Ad26.COV2.S was delivered intramuscularly. Overall study findings and caveats: Quantification of TCR breadth and depth may have yielded underestimates of total T cell responses.

About this clone itself: Its antigen remains unknown.

TCRdb keeps only in-frame clones here, not all; method: immunoSEQ multiplex PCR. The sample consists of some 500,000 clones, roughly nine tenths of them appearing once. Treatment specified: 15 to 20 received Ad26.COV2.S at low or high dose, single or two shots; roughly five received placebo; per-sample allocation not given. Day 63 after the first injection of vaccine or placebo was the sampling time. This adult donor, from Boston, was 18-55 years old. This receptor was taken from a person aged 18-65 years who received the Ad26.COV2.S COVID-19 vaccine or a placebo. This specimen was peripheral blood, taken in a trial of Ad26.COV2.S vaccine versus placebo.

The CDR3, as DNA: TGCGCCAGCAGCTTTCTCGGGGGCCGAGGGAATGAGCAGTTCTTC. Protein sequence: CASSFLGGRGNEQFF. This chain connects TRBV5-1 to TRBJ2-1, with D perhaps given as TRBD1 or TRBD2 (6 bases each). Germline-derived CDR1 and CDR2 are SGHRS and YFSETQ. The V end lost 2 bases, the J end lost 7 bases, and 16 bases lay between the germline ends. CDR3 size: 15 residues.